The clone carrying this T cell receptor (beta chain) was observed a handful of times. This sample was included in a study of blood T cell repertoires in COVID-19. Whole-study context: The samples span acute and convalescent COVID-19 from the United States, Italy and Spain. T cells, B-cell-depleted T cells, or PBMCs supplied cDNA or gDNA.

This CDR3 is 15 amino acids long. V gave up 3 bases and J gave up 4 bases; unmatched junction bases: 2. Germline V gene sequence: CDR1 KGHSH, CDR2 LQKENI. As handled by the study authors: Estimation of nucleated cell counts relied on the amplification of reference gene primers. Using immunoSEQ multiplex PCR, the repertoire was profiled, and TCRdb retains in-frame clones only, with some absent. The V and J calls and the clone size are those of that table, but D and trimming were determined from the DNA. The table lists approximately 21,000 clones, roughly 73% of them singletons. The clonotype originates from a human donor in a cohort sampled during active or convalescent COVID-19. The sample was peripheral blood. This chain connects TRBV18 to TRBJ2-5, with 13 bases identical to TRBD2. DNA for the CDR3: TGTGCCAGCTCACCGGGACTAGCGGGACGAGAGACCCAGTACTTC. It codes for CASSPGLAGRETQYF.